The rows below give T cell receptor beta chains drawn from one sample of a study of T cell responses to AZD1222 COVID-19 vaccine. TCRdb's table, derived via immunoSEQ multiplex PCR, lists solely in-frame clones and lacks some. The table lists 150,000 or so clones, roughly 92% of them singletons. The sample in question was peripheral blood, obtained on day 0 of AZD1222 vaccination. These receptors were obtained from an adult in good health. CDR3s include the opening cysteine and the closing phenylalanine or tryptophan. D genes are given only for firm matches. Rows give clone size only sometimes, using once, few, many, or a class for an expanded clone.

d_gene: TRBD2
v_gene: TRBV9
j_gene: TRBJ2-2
abundance: .
CDR3nt: TGTGCCAGCAGCGTAGGTCTAGCGGGAGGCGGGGAGCTGTTTTTT
CDR3aa: CASSVGLAGGGELFF

d_gene: TRBD1
v_gene: TRBV4-1
j_gene: TRBJ1-2
abundance: .
CDR3nt: TGCGCCAGCAGCCAAGTTGGCAGGGGGCCGGTCTATGGCTACACCTTC
CDR3aa: CASSQVGRGPVYGYTF

d_gene: .
v_gene: TRBV19
j_gene: TRBJ1-2
abundance: .
CDR3nt: TGTGCCAGTAGTATATCCGTGGGGGGATACTATGGCTACACCTTC
CDR3aa: CASSISVGGYYGYTF

d_gene: .
v_gene: TRBV28
j_gene: TRBJ2-7
abundance: .
CDR3nt: TGTGCCAGCAGTTCTCCGGGACGGAGCTCCTACGAGCAGTACTTC
CDR3aa: CASSSPGRSSYEQYF

d_gene: .
v_gene: TRBV19
j_gene: TRBJ1-5
abundance: .
CDR3nt: TGTGCCAGTAGTATAACCGGGGGAAATAGCAATCAGCCCCAGCATTTT
CDR3aa: CASSITGGNSNQPQHF

d_gene: .
v_gene: TRBV30
j_gene: TRBJ2-5
abundance: .
CDR3nt: TGTGCCTGGACCCCGGGTGGGGGAATAGAGACCCAGTACTTC
CDR3aa: CAWTPGGGIETQYF

d_gene: .
v_gene: TRBV5-5
j_gene: TRBJ1-5
abundance: .
CDR3nt: TGTGCCAGCAGCTTAGGGGGACCAGGTCAGCCCCAGCATTTT
CDR3aa: CASSLGGPGQPQHF

d_gene: .
v_gene: TRBV7-9
j_gene: TRBJ1-2
abundance: .
CDR3nt: TGTGCCAGCAGCTTACCAGGAGGGACTAACTATGGCTACACCTTC
CDR3aa: CASSLPGGTNYGYTF

d_gene: TRBD1
v_gene: TRBV19
j_gene: TRBJ2-6
abundance: .
CDR3nt: TGTGCCAGTAGTGGGGACAGGGGGCAAAGTGCTGGGGCCAACGTCCTGACTTTC
CDR3aa: CASSGDRGQSAGANVLTF

d_gene: .
v_gene: TRBV12-3/TRBV12-4
j_gene: TRBJ2-1
abundance: .
CDR3nt: TGTGCCAGCAGCTTTAGTGGCAATGAGCAGTTCTTC
CDR3aa: CASSFSGNEQFF

d_gene: TRBD2
v_gene: TRBV19
j_gene: TRBJ2-7
abundance: .
CDR3nt: TGTGCCAGTAGTCTGACTAGCACTGGCTACGAGCAGTACTTC
CDR3aa: CASSLTSTGYEQYF

d_gene: .
v_gene: TRBV11-2
j_gene: TRBJ1-6
abundance: .
CDR3nt: TGTGCCAGCAGCTCGGGTTCTCGAAATTCACCCCTCCACTTT
CDR3aa: CASSSGSRNSPLHF

d_gene: .
v_gene: TRBV5-5
j_gene: TRBJ2-2
abundance: .
CDR3nt: TGTGCCAGCAGCTTGGAGCATGGGGCGAACACCGGGGAGCTGTTTTTT
CDR3aa: CASSLEHGANTGELFF

d_gene: .
v_gene: TRBV7-8
j_gene: TRBJ2-1
abundance: .
CDR3nt: TGTGCCAGCAGCTTAGTTCCGGGGGCCGATGAGCAGTTCTTC
CDR3aa: CASSLVPGADEQFF

d_gene: .
v_gene: TRBV6-5
j_gene: TRBJ1-6
abundance: .
CDR3nt: TGTGCCAGCAGTAGGAGCTCCTATAATTCACCCCTCCACTTT
CDR3aa: CASSRSSYNSPLHF

d_gene: TRBD1
v_gene: TRBV19
j_gene: TRBJ1-2
abundance: once
CDR3nt: TGTGCCAGTAGTATTGGGACAGGGTTTGGCTACACCTTC
CDR3aa: CASSIGTGFGYTF

d_gene: TRBD2
v_gene: TRBV6-5
j_gene: TRBJ2-1
abundance: .
CDR3nt: TGTGCCAGCAATATGGGACTAGCGGGTAACAATGAGCAGTTCTTC
CDR3aa: CASNMGLAGNNEQFF

d_gene: .
v_gene: TRBV3-1/TRBV3-2
j_gene: TRBJ2-7
abundance: .
CDR3nt: TGTGCCAGCAGCCAAGAGGGTGGTACTTACTACGAGCAGTACTTC
CDR3aa: CASSQEGGTYYEQYF

d_gene: TRBD2
v_gene: TRBV9
j_gene: TRBJ2-3
abundance: .
CDR3nt: TGTGCCAGCAGCGTAGAACTAGCGGGAGGCACAGATACGCAGTATTTT
CDR3aa: CASSVELAGGTDTQYF

d_gene: .
v_gene: TRBV11-1
j_gene: TRBJ2-1
abundance: .
CDR3nt: TGTGCCAGCAGCTTAGCCCTGAACGACAATGAGCAGTTCTTC
CDR3aa: CASSLALNDNEQFF

d_gene: .
v_gene: TRBV27
j_gene: TRBJ1-1
abundance: .
CDR3nt: TGTGCCAGCAGTTTACTGGGTATGAACACTGAAGCTTTCTTT
CDR3aa: CASSLLGMNTEAFF

d_gene: .
v_gene: TRBV18
j_gene: TRBJ1-6
abundance: .
CDR3nt: TGTGCCAGCTCACCATCCCCGAATTCACCCCTCCACTTT
CDR3aa: CASSPSPNSPLHF

d_gene: .
v_gene: TRBV19
j_gene: TRBJ1-1
abundance: .
CDR3nt: TGTGCCAGTAGTCACTTTGCGATGAACACTGAAGCTTTCTTT
CDR3aa: CASSHFAMNTEAFF

d_gene: .
v_gene: TRBV29-1
j_gene: TRBJ1-1
abundance: .
CDR3nt: TGCAGCGCTGGGCCCGGCCCGATGAACACTGAAGCTTTCTTT
CDR3aa: CSAGPGPMNTEAFF

d_gene: .
v_gene: TRBV30
j_gene: TRBJ1-1
abundance: .
CDR3nt: TGTGCCTGGGAGGGGAATACTGAAGCTTTCTTT
CDR3aa: CAWEGNTEAFF

d_gene: TRBD2
v_gene: TRBV5-4
j_gene: TRBJ2-7
abundance: .
CDR3nt: TGTGCCAGCAGCTTGGCTGGCGGGAGGGCCGGGGAGCAGTACTTC
CDR3aa: CASSLAGGRAGEQYF

d_gene: TRBD2
v_gene: TRBV6-5
j_gene: TRBJ2-1
abundance: few
CDR3nt: TGTGCCAGCAGGCCAGCGGGAGGGACGCTGTTCTTC
CDR3aa: CASRPAGGTLFF

d_gene: .
v_gene: TRBV7-9
j_gene: TRBJ2-3
abundance: .
CDR3nt: TGTGCCAGCAGCTTAGACCTGCCAGATACGCAGTATTTT
CDR3aa: CASSLDLPDTQYF

d_gene: TRBD2
v_gene: TRBV30
j_gene: TRBJ2-7
abundance: few
CDR3nt: TGTGCCTGGAGTTGGACTAGCGGGAGGACCTACGAGCAGTACTTC
CDR3aa: CAWSWTSGRTYEQYF

d_gene: .
v_gene: TRBV5-1
j_gene: TRBJ2-7
abundance: .
CDR3nt: TGCGCCAGCAGCTTGTGGGGGGCCAACGAGCAGTACTTC
CDR3aa: CASSLWGANEQYF

d_gene: .
v_gene: TRBV12-5
j_gene: TRBJ1-2
abundance: .
CDR3nt: TGTGCTAGTGGTTTGGCCGTTGCCAACTATGGCTACACCTTC
CDR3aa: CASGLAVANYGYTF

d_gene: TRBD1
v_gene: TRBV10-3
j_gene: TRBJ1-5
abundance: .
CDR3nt: TGTGCCATCAGTCTGACAGGGGTGAGTCAGCCCCAGCATTTT
CDR3aa: CAISLTGVSQPQHF